A selection of T cell receptor beta chains follows, all from one sample in a study of blood T cell repertoires in COVID-19. Assay used: immunoSEQ multiplex PCR; TCRdb lists only in-frame clones, some missing. The sample yields 97,000 or so clones, roughly 87% seen once. The sample was peripheral blood. The receptors stem from a man aged 50-59 years with active COVID-19. Each CDR3 is given without its conserved first and last residue. D genes are given only for firm matches. Where a row states a size, it is once, few, many or the class of an expanded clone; other rows omit it.

v_gene,abundance,j_gene,d_gene,CDR3aa
TRBV6-2/TRBV6-3,once,TRBJ2-1,-,ASSYPRRGQSYNEQF
TRBV2,-,TRBJ2-3,TRBD2,ASSSSAGGRDTQY
TRBV6-5,-,TRBJ2-3,-,ASSYSGDHRDTQY
TRBV2,-,TRBJ1-1,-,ASTRNTEAF
TRBV15,-,TRBJ1-6,-,ATSEGPGRASYNSPLH
TRBV4-2,-,TRBJ2-1,-,ASSQERGSAGRRGEQF
TRBV24-1,-,TRBJ2-3,-,ATSDLPPQGYGHTDTQY
TRBV3-1/TRBV3-2,few,TRBJ1-5,-,ASSQEAVHQPQH
TRBV2,-,TRBJ2-7,TRBD1,ASRAPGQGYEQY
TRBV5-1,once,TRBJ1-1,-,ASSLDGLNTEAF
TRBV27,-,TRBJ2-3,-,ASSSLPGVRTDTQY
TRBV5-6,-,TRBJ2-3,-,ASSAQGGSADTQY
TRBV6-5,-,TRBJ2-7,-,ASQRGSGYEQY
TRBV4-2,-,TRBJ2-3,TRBD2,ASSQGGDTDTQY
TRBV2,-,TRBJ1-4,TRBD1,ASSLRQGANEKLF
TRBV4-3,-,TRBJ1-2,-,ASSQDYGQGGGYT
TRBV2,few,TRBJ1-1,-,ASSEALKGN
TRBV2,-,TRBJ2-7,TRBD2,ASSGIAGGGLRKQY
TRBV6-6,-,TRBJ2-7,TRBD1,ASSYFGQGSYEQY
TRBV28,-,TRBJ1-1,TRBD1,ASSGYRGDTEAF
TRBV12-5,-,TRBJ2-1,-,ASGSGGGYNEQF
TRBV2,-,TRBJ2-3,TRBD2,ASSEALAGGTDTQY
TRBV4-3,-,TRBJ1-3,TRBD1,ASSHGGRGDTIY
TRBV3-1/TRBV3-2,few,TRBJ2-7,TRBD2,ASSQTGLAYEQY
TRBV7-9,few,TRBJ1-5,-,ASSDGGQPQH
TRBV6-5,-,TRBJ1-2,-,ASSYSAGANYGYT
TRBV5-1,-,TRBJ2-7,-,ASSLGQSSYEQY
TRBV4-1,-,TRBJ2-3,-,ASSPDGGRTDTQY
TRBV7-9,once,TRBJ1-1,TRBD1,ASSFQGAATEAF
TRBV5-6,-,TRBJ2-4,-,ASSLRYKNIQY
TRBV3-1/TRBV3-2,-,TRBJ2-5,TRBD2,ASSQGGTSGETQY
TRBV9,-,TRBJ2-3,-,ASSGGGTPRDTQY